Each of the 3 T cell receptor beta chains below was sequenced from the same sample in a study of metastatic and nonmetastatic thyroid tumors. Before thyroid surgery, none of the patients had received any treatment. MiXCR was used by TCRdb to re-call the PCR reads. In the table there are 20,000 to 30,000 clones, about a quarter of which are singletons. Source material: blood. The origin of the receptors is a female donor with papillary thyroid cancer or a benign thyroid nodule (not recorded which). Some clones in this sample may be carry-over from other donors' samples.

This clone is a singleton in its sample. One end of the junction does not line up with germline, which may come from a read error. This chain links TRBV7-9 with TRBJ2-5; D may correspond to TRBD1 or TRBD2 (5 bases each). The CDR3 extends over 14 amino acids. Looked up from germline, CDR1 is SEHNR and CDR2 is FQNEAQ (reference sequence). DNA of the CDR3: TGTGCCAGCATCTTTCCGGGGCATCAAGAGACCCATTACTTC. Its protein is CASIFPGHQETHYF. Complete variable domain (other parts from reference TRBV7-9 and TRBJ2-5): DTGVSQNPRHKITKRGQNVTFRCDPISEHNRLYWYRQTLGQGPEFLTYFQNEAQLEKSRLLSDRFSAERPKGSFSTLEIQRTEQGDSAMYLCASIFPGHQETHYFGPGTRLLVL.

Many counts were recorded for this clone. The J gene is TRBJ2-3, the V gene TRBV20-1; D may be TRBD2 (6 bases). Germline CDR1 reads DFQATT; CDR2 reads SNEGSKA (reference sequence). The CDR3 contains 14 residues. Trimming took off 4 bases at V and 6 bases at J, with 17 bases between the two ends. CDR3 in DNA: TGCAGTGCTATACCGGGACTCGCTTCGGATACGCAGTATTTT. It translates to CSAIPGLASDTQYF.

The chain links TRBV2 to TRBJ2-2; TRBD1 matches at 8 bases. V trimming: 6 bases; J trimming: 3 bases; junction bases outside the gene matches: 3. There are 14 residues in the CDR3. The germline CDR1 and CDR2 sequences are SNHLY and FYNNEI. CDR3 in amino acids: CASREDRDTGELFF. The CDR3 nucleotides are TGTGCCAGCAGGGAGGACAGGGACACCGGGGAGCTGTTTTTT. Combining the CDR3 with reference TRBV2 and TRBJ2-2 gives the whole variable domain EPEVTQTPSHQVTQMGQEVILRCVPISNHLYFYWYRQILGQKVEFLVSFYNNEISEKSEIFDDQFSVERPDGSNFTLKIRSTKLEDSAMYFCASREDRDTGELFFGEGSRLTVL.